These T cell receptor beta chains were read from a single sample in a study of OX40 agonist ivuxolimab in advanced cancers. Repertoires were generated with immunoSEQ multiplex PCR, while TCRdb's copy carries only in-frame clones and drops some. The table has some 72,000 clones, roughly 92% seen once; the top ten hold around 2.8%. The material was CD4+ or CD8+ T cells sorted from blood, obtained in a trial of the OX40 agonist ivuxolimab. The source is an adult with an advanced solid tumor such as melanoma, head and neck, liver or kidney cancer. Each CDR3 is given with its conserved first and last residue. D genes are given only for firm matches. Not every row has a clone size; where given, it reads once, few, many or a size class.

d_call	v_call	j_call	clone_size	cdr3_aa	cdr3_nt
-	TRBV4-2	TRBJ1-1	-	CASSLQVKGTEAFF	TGTGCCAGCAGCTTGCAGGTGAAGGGCACTGAAGCTTTCTTT
-	TRBV25-1	TRBJ1-2	-	CASSEQDYGYTF	TGTGCCAGCAGTGAACAGGACTATGGCTACACCTTC
-	TRBV19	TRBJ2-7	few	CASSPRTGELTYEQYF	TGTGCCAGTAGTCCCCGGACGGGGGAACTTACCTACGAGCAGTACTTC
-	TRBV18	TRBJ2-3	-	CASSNRRATDTQYF	TGTGCCAGCTCAAATAGGAGGGCAACAGATACGCAGTATTTT
-	TRBV7-6	TRBJ2-5	-	CASSSALRETQYF	TGTGCCAGCAGCTCCGCCCTCCGAGAGACCCAGTACTTC
-	TRBV14	TRBJ2-1	many	CASSQGGSNNEQFF	TGTGCCAGCAGCCAAGGCGGATCAAACAATGAGCAGTTCTTC
-	TRBV21-1	TRBJ2-5	-	CASRYSGRAWETQYF	TGTGCCAGCAGATATAGCGGGAGGGCTTGGGAGACCCAGTACTTC
TRBD1	TRBV27	TRBJ1-2	once	CASRVTGGHYGYTF	TGCGCCAGCAGGGTGACAGGGGGCCACTATGGCTACACCTTC
TRBD1	TRBV15	TRBJ1-2	-	CATSTRTGPDGYTF	TGTGCCACCAGCACACGGACAGGGCCCGATGGCTACACCTTC
TRBD1	TRBV5-5	TRBJ1-5	once	CASSPDRGNQPQHF	TGTGCCAGCAGCCCGGACAGGGGCAATCAGCCCCAGCATTTT
-	TRBV7-7	TRBJ1-5	-	CASSLEPGQPQHF	TGTGCTAGCAGCTTAGAACCGGGTCAGCCCCAGCATTTT
-	TRBV5-1	TRBJ2-6	-	CASSSWGASGANVLTF	TGCGCCAGCAGCTCCTGGGGTGCCTCTGGGGCCAACGTCCTGACTTTC
TRBD1	TRBV28	TRBJ1-1	-	CASSSGQEAFF	TGTGCCAGCAGCTCGGGACAGGAAGCTTTCTTT
-	TRBV11-3	TRBJ1-1	-	CASSLSLVAEAFF	TGTGCCAGCAGCTTAAGCCTCGTCGCTGAAGCTTTCTTT
-	TRBV6-1	TRBJ1-2	-	CASSDRPGANYGYTF	TGTGCCAGCAGTGACCGACCCGGGGCTAACTATGGCTACACCTTC
-	TRBV5-6	TRBJ1-1	-	CASSLVSTGEAFF	TGTGCCAGCAGCTTAGTGAGTACGGGGGAAGCTTTCTTT
-	TRBV5-1	TRBJ2-3	-	CASSLAADPGTDTQYF	TGCGCCAGCAGCTTGGCGGCAGATCCCGGCACAGATACGCAGTATTTT
-	TRBV7-2	TRBJ1-1	-	CASSLMASMNTEAFF	TGTGCCAGCAGCTTAATGGCCAGCATGAACACTGAAGCTTTCTTT